Here is one TCR beta chain with its context. Its antigen is as yet unknown. Treatment here: oral pan-JAK inhibitor, 5-10 mg twice daily. This sample stems from a study of CD8+ T cells in alopecia areata. The wider study: Treatment of the treated patients consisted of oral tofacitinib, 5 to 10 mg twice daily.

CDR1 and CDR2 (germline): MNHNS, SASEGT. V gave up 4 bases and J gave up 1 base, with 3 bases separating them. CDR3 length equals 12 residues. Extraction of RNA preceded its reverse transcription into cDNA, which served as the sequencing template. The method was immunoSEQ multiplex PCR; TCRdb's version includes in-frame clones alone and lacks a portion of them. The sample shows a few hundred thousand clones, around 64% of them seen only once. Whole-study results and caveats: While patients received tofacitinib, many expanded lesional clones remained present in scalp and blood. Lesional scalp, especially alopecia totalis/universalis, showed higher clonality than normal scalp. Tofacitinib significantly reduced both scalp clonality and expanded CD8+ clones among the top 100.

This sequence joins TRBV6-1 and TRBJ2-3; D unclear. Sequencing was performed on CD4+ T cells sorted from blood, taken between weeks 51 and 52, from a patient treated with tofacitinib. This clonotype originated in a human donor with alopecia areata. DNA for the CDR3: TGTGCCAGCAGTGTAGGCACAGATACGCAGTATTTT. Protein product: CASSVGTDTQYF.